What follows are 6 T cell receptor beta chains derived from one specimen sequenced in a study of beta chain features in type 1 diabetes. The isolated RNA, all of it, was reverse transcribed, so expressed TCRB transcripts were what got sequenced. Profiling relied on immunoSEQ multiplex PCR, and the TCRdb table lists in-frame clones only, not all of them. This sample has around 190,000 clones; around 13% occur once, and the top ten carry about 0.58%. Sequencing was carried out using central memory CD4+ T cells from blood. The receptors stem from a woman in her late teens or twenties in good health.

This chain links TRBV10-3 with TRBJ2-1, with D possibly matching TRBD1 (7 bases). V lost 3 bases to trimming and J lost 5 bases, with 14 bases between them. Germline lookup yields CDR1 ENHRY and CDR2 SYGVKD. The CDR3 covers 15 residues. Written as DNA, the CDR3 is TGTGCCATCAGTGATGCGGGACAGAGGGACAATGAGCAGTTCTTC. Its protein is CAISDAGQRDNEQFF.

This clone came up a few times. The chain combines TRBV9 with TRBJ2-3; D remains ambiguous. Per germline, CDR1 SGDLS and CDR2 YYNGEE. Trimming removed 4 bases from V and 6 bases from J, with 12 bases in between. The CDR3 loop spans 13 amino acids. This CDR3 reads CASSPTGSDTQYF. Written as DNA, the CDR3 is TGTGCCAGCAGCCCCACGGGTAGCGATACGCAGTATTTT.

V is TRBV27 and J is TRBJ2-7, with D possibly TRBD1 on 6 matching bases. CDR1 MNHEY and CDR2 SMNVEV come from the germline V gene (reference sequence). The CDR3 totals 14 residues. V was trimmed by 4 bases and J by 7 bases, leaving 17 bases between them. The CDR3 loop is CASSSPGQKLEQYF. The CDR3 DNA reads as TGTGCCAGCAGTTCCCCCGGACAGAAATTAGAGCAGTACTTC.

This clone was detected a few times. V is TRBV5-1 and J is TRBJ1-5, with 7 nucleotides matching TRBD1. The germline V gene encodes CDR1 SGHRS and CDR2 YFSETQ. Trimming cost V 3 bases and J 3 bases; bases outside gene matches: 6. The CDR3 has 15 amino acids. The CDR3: CASSSPTGNNQPQHF. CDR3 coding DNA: TGCGCCAGCAGCTCACCGACAGGGAACAATCAGCCCCAGCATTTT.

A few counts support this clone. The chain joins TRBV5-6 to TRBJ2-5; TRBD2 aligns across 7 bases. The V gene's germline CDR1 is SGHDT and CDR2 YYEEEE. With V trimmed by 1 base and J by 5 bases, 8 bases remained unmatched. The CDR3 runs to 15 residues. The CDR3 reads CASSLITGGGETQYF. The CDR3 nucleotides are TGTGCCAGCAGCTTGATTACGGGAGGCGGTGAGACCCAGTACTTC.

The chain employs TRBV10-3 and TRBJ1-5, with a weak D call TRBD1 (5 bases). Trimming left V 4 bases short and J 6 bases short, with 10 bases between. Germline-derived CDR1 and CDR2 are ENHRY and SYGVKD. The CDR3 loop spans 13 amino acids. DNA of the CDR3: TGTGCCATCAGTGCGACAGTCAGTCAGCCCCAGCATTTT. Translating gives CAISATVSQPQHF.